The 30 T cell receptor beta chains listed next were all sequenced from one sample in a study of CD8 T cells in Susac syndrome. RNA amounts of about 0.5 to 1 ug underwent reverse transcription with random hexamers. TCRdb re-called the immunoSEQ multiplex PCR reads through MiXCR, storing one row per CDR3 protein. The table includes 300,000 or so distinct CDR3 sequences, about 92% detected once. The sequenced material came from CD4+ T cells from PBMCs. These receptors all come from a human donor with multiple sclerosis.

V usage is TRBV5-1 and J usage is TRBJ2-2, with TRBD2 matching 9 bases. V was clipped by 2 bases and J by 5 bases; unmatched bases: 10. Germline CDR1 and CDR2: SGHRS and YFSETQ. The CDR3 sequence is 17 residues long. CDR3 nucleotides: TGCGCCAGCAGCTTTTCCGCGGGGGGGCCTAGGACCGGGGAGCTGTTTTTT. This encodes CASSFSAGGPRTGELFF. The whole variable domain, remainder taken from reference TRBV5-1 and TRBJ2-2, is KAGVTQTPRYLIKTRGQQVTLSCSPISGHRSVSWYQQTPGQGLQFLFEYFSETQRNKGNFPGRFSGRQFSNSRSEMNVSTLELGDSALYLCASSFSAGGPRTGELFFGEGSRLTVL.

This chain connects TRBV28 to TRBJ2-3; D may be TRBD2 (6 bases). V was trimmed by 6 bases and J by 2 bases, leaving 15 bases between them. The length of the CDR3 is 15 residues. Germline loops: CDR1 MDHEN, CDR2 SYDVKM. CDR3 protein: CASRTPGLHTDTQYF. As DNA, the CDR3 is TGTGCCAGCAGGACCCCGGGACTTCACACAGATACGCAGTATTTT.

Here the CDR3 DNA reads TGCAGTGCCACCCGGACTAGCGGTCTTTACGAGCAGTACTTC. Encoded protein: CSATRTSGLYEQYF. The genes are TRBV20-1 and TRBJ2-7, with TRBD2 matching over 10 bases. The germline gives CDR1 DFQATT, CDR2 SNEGSKA (reference sequence). The J segment lost 4 bases and the V segment lost 6 bases, leaving 9 bases of the junction unmatched. CDR3 length equals 14 residues.

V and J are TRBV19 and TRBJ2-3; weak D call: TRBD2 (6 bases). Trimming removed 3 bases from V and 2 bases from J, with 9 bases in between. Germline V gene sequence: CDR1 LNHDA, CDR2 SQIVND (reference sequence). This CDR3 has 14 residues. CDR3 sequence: CASSMSGPTDTQYF. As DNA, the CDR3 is TGTGCCAGTAGTATGAGCGGGCCCACAGATACGCAGTATTTT.

CDR3 nucleotides: TGTGCCAGCTCACCACCCGTAGGAGGAGAAGGTAGCACTGAAGCTTTCTTT. Amino acids: CASSPPVGGEGSTEAFF. The chain has TRBV18 and TRBJ1-1; D ambiguous. Per the germline V gene, CDR1 is KGHSH and CDR2 is LQKENI. Trimming removed 0 bases from V and 4 bases from J, with 18 bases in between. The CDR3 is made up of 17 amino acids.

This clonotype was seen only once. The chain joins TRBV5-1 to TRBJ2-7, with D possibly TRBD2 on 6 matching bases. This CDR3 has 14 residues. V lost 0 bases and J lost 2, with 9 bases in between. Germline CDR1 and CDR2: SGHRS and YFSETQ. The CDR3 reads CASSLERVAYEQYF. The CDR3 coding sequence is TGCGCCAGCAGCTTGGAGCGGGTGGCCTACGAGCAGTACTTC.

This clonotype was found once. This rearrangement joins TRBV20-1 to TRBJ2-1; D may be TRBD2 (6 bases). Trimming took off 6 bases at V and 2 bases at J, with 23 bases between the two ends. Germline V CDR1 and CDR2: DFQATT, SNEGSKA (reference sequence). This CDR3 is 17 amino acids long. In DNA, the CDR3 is TGCAGTGCCCCTGGGGGGAAAACGACACTTACCTACAATGAGCAGTTCTTC. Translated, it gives CSAPGGKTTLTYNEQFF.

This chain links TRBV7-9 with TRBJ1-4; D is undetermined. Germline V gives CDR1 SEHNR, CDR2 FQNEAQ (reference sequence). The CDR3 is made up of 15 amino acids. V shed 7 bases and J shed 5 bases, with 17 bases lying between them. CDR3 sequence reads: CASNSGGPANEKLFF. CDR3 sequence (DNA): TGTGCCAGCAATTCGGGAGGACCGGCAAATGAAAAACTGTTTTTT.

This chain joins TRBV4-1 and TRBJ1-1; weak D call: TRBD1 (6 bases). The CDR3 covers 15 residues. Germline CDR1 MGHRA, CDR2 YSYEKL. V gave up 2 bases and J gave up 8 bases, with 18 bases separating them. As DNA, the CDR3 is TGCGCCAGCAGCCAACCTAGTACAGGGCAGGGAGAAGCTTTCTTT. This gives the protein CASSQPSTGQGEAFF.

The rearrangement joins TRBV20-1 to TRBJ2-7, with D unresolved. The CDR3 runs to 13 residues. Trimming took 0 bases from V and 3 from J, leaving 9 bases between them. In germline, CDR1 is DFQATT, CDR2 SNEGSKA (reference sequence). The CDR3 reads CSARDPRLYEQYF. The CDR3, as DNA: TGCAGTGCTAGAGATCCAAGGCTCTACGAGCAGTACTTC.

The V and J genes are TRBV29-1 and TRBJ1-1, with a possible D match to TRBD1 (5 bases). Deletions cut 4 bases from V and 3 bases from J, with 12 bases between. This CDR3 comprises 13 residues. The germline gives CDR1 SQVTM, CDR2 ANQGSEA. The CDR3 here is CSVARAGDTEAFF. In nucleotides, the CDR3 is TGCAGCGTTGCGAGGGCGGGGGACACTGAAGCTTTCTTT.

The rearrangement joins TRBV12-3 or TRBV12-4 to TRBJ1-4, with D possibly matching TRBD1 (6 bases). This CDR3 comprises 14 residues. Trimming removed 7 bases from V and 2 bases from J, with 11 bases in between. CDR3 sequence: CASKSGATNEKLFF. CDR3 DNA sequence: TGTGCCAGCAAATCGGGGGCCACTAATGAAAAACTGTTTTTT.

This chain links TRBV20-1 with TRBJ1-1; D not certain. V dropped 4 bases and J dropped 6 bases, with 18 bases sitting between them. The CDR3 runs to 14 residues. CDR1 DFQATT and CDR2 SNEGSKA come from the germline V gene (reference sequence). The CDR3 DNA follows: TGCAGTGCTAAACGGATCGGGGAGGGTGCTGAAGCTTTCTTT. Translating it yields CSAKRIGEGAEAFF.

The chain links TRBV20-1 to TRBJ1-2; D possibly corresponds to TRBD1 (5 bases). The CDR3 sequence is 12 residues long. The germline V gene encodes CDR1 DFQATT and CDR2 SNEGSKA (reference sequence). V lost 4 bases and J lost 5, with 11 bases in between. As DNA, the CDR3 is TGCAGTGCTATCCCGGGGGGGTATGGCTACACCTTC. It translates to CSAIPGGYGYTF.

CDR3 loop: CASSTPRGASNTGELFF. The CDR3 DNA is TGTGCCAGCAGCACCCCACGGGGCGCTAGCAACACCGGGGAGCTGTTTTTT. This chain uses TRBV7-3 with TRBJ2-2; either TRBD1 or TRBD2 may fit D (5 bases each). Trimming took off 5 bases at V and 2 bases at J, with 18 bases between the two ends. The CDR3 is made up of 17 amino acids. Germline assignment: CDR1 SGHTA and CDR2 FQGTGA.

CDR3 sequence (DNA): TGTGCCAGCAGCTCCTCCGGGGGCCCCCCGGGGACCCAGTACTTC. Its translation: CASSSSGGPPGTQYF. The chain has TRBV5-6 and TRBJ2-5, with D tentatively TRBD1 or TRBD2 (6 bases each). CDR3 length: 15 amino acids. V lost 3 bases and J lost 7, with 19 bases in between. Germline-derived CDR1 and CDR2 are SGHDT and YYEEEE.

CDR3 protein: CATSRDVGLYEQYF. CDR3 nucleotide sequence: TGTGCCACCAGCAGAGATGTGGGGCTATACGAGCAGTACTTC. The gene calls are TRBV15 and TRBJ2-7; tentative D call: TRBD1 (5 bases). The CDR3 runs to 14 residues. The germline V gene has CDR1 LNHNV and CDR2 YYDKDF (reference sequence). Trimming removed 0 bases at V and 4 bases at J, with 10 bases between.

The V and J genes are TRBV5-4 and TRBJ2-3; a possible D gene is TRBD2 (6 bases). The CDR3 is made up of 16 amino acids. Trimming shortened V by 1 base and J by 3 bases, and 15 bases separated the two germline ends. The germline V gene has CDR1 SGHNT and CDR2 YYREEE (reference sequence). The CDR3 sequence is CASSLNGRGGTDTQYF. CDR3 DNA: TGTGCCAGCAGCTTGAACGGGAGAGGAGGGACAGATACGCAGTATTTT.

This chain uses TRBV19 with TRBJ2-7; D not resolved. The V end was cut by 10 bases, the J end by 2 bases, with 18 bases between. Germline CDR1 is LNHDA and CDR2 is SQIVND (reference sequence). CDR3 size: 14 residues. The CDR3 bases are TGTGCCAATAGACCTGGATCGACGACCTACGAGCAGTACTTC. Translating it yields CANRPGSTTYEQYF.

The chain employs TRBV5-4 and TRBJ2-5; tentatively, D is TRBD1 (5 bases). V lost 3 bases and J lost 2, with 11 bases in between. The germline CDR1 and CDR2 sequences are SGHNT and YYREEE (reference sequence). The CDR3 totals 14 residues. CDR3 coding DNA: TGTGCCAGCAGCTCAAGGGGCCTACAAGAGACCCAGTACTTC. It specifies CASSSRGLQETQYF.

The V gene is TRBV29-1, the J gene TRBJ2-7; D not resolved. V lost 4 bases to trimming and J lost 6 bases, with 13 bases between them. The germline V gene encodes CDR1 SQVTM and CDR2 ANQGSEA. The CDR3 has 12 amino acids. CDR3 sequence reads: CSVAGEIGEQYF. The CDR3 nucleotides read TGCAGCGTTGCTGGGGAAATCGGCGAGCAGTACTTC.

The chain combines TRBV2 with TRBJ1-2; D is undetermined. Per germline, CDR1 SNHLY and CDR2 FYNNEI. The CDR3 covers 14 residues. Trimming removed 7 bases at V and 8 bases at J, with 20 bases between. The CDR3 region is CASILQGKSDGYTF. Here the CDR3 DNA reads TGTGCCAGCATCCTACAAGGGAAATCGGACGGCTACACCTTC.

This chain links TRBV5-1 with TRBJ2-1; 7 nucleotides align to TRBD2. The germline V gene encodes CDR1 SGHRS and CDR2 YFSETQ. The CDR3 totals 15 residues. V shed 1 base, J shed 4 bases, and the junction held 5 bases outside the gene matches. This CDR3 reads CASSLTSALYNEQFF. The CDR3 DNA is TGCGCCAGCAGCTTGACTAGCGCCCTTTACAATGAGCAGTTCTTC.

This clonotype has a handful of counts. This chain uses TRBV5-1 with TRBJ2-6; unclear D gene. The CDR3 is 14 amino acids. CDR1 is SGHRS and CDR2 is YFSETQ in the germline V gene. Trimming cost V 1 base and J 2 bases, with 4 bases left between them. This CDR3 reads CASSLFAGANVLTF. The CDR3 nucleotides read TGCGCCAGCAGCTTGTTCGCTGGGGCCAACGTCCTGACTTTC.

The CDR3 bases are TGTGCCAGCAGTGACCCCGGGCCAACTCGGGGCTACACCTTC. This translates into CASSDPGPTRGYTF. This rearrangement joins TRBV25-1 to TRBJ1-2; D uncertain. Germline loops: CDR1 MGHDK, CDR2 SYGVNS. This CDR3 has 14 amino acids. Trimming removed 3 bases at V and 8 bases at J, with 16 bases between.

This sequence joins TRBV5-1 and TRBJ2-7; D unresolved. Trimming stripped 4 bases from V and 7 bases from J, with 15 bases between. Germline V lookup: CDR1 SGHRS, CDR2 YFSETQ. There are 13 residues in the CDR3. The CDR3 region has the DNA TGCGCCAGCAGCGATCCAAGCTTTAGGGAGCAGTACTTC. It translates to CASSDPSFREQYF.

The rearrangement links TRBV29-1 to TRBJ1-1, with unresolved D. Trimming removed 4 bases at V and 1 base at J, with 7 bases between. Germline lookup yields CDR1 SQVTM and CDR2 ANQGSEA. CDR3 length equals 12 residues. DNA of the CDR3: TGCAGCGTTGTTAACGGGAACACTGAAGCTTTCTTT. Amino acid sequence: CSVVNGNTEAFF.

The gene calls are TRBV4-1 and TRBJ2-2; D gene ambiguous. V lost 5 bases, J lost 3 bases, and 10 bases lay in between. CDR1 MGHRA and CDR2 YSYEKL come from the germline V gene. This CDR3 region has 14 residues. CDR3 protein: CASSFSGDTGELFF. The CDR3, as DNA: TGCGCCAGCAGCTTCAGTGGGGACACCGGGGAGCTGTTTTTT.

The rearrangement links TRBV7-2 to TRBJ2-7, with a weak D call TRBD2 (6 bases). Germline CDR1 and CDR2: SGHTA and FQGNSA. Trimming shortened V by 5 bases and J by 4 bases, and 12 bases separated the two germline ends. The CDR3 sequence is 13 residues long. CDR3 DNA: TGTGCCAGCAGCCTCCGGGAGATTTACGAGCAGTACTTC. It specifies CASSLREIYEQYF.

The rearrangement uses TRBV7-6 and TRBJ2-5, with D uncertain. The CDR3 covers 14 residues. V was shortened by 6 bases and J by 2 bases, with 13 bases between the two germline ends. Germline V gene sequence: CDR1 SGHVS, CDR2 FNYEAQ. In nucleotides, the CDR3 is TGTGCCAGCAGACAGTATCTAGGACAAGAGACCCAGTACTTC. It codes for CASRQYLGQETQYF.